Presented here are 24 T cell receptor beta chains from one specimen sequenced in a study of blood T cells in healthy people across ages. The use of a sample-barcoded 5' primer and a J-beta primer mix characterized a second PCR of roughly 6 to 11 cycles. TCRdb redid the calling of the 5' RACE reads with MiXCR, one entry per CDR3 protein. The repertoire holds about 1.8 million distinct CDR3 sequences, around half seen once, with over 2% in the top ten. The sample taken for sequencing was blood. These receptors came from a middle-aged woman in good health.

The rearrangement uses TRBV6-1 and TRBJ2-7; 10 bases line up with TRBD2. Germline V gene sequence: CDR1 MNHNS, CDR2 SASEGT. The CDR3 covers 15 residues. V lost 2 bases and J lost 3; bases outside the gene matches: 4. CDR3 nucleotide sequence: TGTGCCAGCAGTGAACTAGCGGGGGTGAACTACGAGCAGTACTTC. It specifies CASSELAGVNYEQYF.

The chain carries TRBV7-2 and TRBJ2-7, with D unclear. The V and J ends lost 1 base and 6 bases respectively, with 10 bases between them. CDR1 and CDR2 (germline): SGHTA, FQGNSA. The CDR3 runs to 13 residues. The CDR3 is CASSLGARLEQYF. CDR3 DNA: TGTGCCAGCAGCTTAGGAGCCAGGCTCGAGCAGTACTTC.

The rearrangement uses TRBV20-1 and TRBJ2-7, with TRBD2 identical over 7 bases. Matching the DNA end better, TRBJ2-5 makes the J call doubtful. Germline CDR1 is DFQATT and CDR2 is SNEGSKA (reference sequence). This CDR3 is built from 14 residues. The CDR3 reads CSAAPILGGETQYF. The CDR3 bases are TGCAGTGCTGCCCCCATATTGGGGGGGGAGACCCAGTACTTC.

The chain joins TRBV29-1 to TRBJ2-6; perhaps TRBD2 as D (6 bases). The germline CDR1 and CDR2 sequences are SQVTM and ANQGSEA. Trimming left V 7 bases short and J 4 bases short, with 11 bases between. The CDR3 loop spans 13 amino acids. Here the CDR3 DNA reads TGCAGCGGGAGGGTGGTGGGGGCCAACGTCCTGACTTTC. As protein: CSGRVVGANVLTF.

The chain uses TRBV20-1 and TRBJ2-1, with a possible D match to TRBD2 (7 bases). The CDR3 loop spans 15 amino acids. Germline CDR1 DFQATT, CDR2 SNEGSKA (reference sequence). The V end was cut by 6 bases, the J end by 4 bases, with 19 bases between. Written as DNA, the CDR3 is TGCAGTGCACGCCCTGGGGGGGGCCCTTACAATGAGCAGTTCTTC. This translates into CSARPGGGPYNEQFF.

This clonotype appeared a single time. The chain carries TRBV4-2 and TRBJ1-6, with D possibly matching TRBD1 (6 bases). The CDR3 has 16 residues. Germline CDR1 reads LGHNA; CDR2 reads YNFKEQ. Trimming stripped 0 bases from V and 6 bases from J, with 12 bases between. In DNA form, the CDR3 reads TGTGCCAGCAGCCAAGAGACAGGAACGATTAATTCACCCCTCCACTTT. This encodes CASSQETGTINSPLHF.

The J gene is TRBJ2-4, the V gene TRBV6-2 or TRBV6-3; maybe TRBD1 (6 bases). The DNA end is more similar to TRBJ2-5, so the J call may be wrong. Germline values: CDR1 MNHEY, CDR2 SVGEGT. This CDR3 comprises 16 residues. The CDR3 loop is CASSPPSMGQQGTQYF. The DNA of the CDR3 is TGTGCCAGCAGTCCTCCTTCCATGGGTCAACAGGGGACCCAGTACTTC.

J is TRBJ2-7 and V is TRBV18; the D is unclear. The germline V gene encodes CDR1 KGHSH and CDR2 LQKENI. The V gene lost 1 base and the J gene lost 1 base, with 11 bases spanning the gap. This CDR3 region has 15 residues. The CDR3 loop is CASSPQGYGSYEQYF. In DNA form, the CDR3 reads TGTGCCAGCTCACCACAGGGTTATGGGTCCTACGAGCAGTACTTC.

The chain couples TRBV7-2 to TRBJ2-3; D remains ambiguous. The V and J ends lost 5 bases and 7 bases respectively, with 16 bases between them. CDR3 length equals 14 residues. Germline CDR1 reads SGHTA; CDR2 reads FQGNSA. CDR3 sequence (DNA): TGTGCCAGCAGCCAAACCGCAGGTTCACATACGCAGTATTTT. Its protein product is CASSQTAGSHTQYF.

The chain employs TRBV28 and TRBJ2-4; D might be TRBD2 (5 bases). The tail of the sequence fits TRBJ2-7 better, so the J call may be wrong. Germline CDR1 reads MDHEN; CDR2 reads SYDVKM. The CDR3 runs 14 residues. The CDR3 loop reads CASSLEKRGYEQYF. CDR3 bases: TGTGCCAGCAGTTTAGAAAAACGGGGCTACGAGCAGTACTTC.

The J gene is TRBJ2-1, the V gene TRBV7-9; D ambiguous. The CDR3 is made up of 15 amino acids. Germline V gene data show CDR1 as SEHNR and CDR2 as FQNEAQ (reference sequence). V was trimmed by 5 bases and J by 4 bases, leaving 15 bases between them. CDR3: CASSPLLGQYNEQFF. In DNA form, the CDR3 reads TGTGCCAGCAGCCCCCTCCTCGGGCAATACAATGAGCAGTTCTTC.

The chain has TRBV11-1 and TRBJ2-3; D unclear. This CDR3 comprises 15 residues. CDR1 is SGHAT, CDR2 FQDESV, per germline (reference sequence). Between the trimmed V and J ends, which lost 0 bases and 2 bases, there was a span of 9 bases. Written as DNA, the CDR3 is TGTGCCAGCAGCTTAGCGGTGTCCGCCACAGATACGCAGTATTTT. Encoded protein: CASSLAVSATDTQYF.

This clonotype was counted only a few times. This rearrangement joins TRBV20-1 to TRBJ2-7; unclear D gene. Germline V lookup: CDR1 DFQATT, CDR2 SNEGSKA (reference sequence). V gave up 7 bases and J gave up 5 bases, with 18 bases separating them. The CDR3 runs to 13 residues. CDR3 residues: CSVRRNSHDEQYF. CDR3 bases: TGCAGTGTTAGGCGGAACAGCCACGACGAGCAGTACTTC.

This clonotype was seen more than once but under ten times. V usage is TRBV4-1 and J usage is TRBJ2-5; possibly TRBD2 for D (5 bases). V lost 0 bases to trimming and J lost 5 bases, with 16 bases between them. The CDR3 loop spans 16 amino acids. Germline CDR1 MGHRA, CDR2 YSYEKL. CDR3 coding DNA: TGCGCCAGCAGCCAAGATCATGCTAGCACTCGGGAGACCCAGTACTTC. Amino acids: CASSQDHASTRETQYF.

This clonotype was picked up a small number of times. The CDR3 sequence: CASSVVPQDSRGYTF. The CDR3 nucleotides read TGTGCCAGCAGCGTAGTCCCTCAGGACAGCCGGGGCTACACCTTC. V gene TRBV9 combines with J gene TRBJ1-2, with a tentative D call TRBD1 (6 bases). Germline V gives CDR1 SGDLS, CDR2 YYNGEE. This CDR3 spans 15 amino acids. The V and J ends lost 0 bases and 8 bases respectively, with 17 bases between them. The whole variable domain, filled in from reference TRBV9 and TRBJ1-2, reads DSGVTQTPKHLITATGQRVTLRCSPRSGDLSVYWYQQSLDQGLQFLIQYYNGEERAKGNILERFSAQQFPDLHSELNLSSLELGDSALYFCASSVVPQDSRGYTFGSGTRLTVV.

CDR3 region: CASSYSIALARDTQYF. The DNA for the CDR3 is TGTGCCAGCAGTTACTCGATAGCCCTAGCCCGGGATACGCAGTATTTT. The gene calls are TRBV6-6 and TRBJ2-3, with D possibly TRBD2 on 5 matching bases. Germline CDR1 MNHNY, CDR2 SVGAGI (reference sequence). The CDR3 is made up of 16 amino acids. V was trimmed by 0 bases and J by 6 bases, leaving 16 bases between them.

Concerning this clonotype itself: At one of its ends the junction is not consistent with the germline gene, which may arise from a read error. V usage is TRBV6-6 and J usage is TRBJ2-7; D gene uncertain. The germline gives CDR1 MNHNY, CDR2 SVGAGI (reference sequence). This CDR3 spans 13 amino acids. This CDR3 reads CASSYSSLYEQYF. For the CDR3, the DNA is TGTGCCAGCAGCTACTCGTCACTATACGAGCAGTACTTC.

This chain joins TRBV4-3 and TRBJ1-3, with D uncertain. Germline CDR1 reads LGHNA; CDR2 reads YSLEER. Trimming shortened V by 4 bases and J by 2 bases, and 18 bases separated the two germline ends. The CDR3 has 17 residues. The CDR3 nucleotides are TGCGCCAGCAGCCTGAGCCCGGGCTCACTCACTGGAAACACCATATATTTT. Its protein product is CASSLSPGSLTGNTIYF.

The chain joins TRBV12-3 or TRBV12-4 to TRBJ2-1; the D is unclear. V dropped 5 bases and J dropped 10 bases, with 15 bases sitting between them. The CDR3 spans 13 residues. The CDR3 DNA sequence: TGTGCCAGCAGTCCGAAGTTGACGCTGGAGCAGTTCTTC. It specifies CASSPKLTLEQFF.

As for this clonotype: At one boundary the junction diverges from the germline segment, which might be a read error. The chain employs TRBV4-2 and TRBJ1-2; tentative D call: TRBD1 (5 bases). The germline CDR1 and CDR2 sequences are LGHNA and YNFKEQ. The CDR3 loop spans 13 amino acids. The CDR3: CASGQSGLEGYTF. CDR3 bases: TGTGCCAGCGGCCAATCAGGGTTAGAAGGCTACACCTTC.

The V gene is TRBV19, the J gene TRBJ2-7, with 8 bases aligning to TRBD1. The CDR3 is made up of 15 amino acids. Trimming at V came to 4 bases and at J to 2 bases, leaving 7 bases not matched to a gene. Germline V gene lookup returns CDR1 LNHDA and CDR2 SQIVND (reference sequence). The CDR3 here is CASSTAGGPTYEQYF. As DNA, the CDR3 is TGTGCCAGTAGTACCGCAGGGGGCCCGACCTACGAGCAGTACTTC.

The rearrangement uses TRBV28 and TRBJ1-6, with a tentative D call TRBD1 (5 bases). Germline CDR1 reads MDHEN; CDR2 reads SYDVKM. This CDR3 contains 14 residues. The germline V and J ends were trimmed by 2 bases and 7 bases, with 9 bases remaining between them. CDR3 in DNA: TGTGCCAGCAGTTTAGGAGGGACCAATTCACCCCTCCACTTT. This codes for CASSLGGTNSPLHF.

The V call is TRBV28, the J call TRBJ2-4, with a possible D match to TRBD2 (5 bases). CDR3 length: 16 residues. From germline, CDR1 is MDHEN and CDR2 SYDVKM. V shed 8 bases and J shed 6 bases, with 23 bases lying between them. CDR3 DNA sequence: TGTGCCAGCCTTGTCAACGCCGGGCCGGGAAGAAACATTCAGTACTTC. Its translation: CASLVNAGPGRNIQYF.

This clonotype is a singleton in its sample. This chain's CDR3 is CASSQTKAPTTSGANVLTF. For the CDR3, the DNA is TGCGCCAGCAGCCAAACCAAGGCTCCTACTACGTCTGGGGCCAACGTCCTGACTTTC. V gene TRBV5-1 combines with J gene TRBJ2-6; D ambiguous. In germline, CDR1 is SGHRS, CDR2 YFSETQ. The CDR3 consists of 19 residues. V lost 4 bases to trimming and J lost 1 base, with 21 bases between them.